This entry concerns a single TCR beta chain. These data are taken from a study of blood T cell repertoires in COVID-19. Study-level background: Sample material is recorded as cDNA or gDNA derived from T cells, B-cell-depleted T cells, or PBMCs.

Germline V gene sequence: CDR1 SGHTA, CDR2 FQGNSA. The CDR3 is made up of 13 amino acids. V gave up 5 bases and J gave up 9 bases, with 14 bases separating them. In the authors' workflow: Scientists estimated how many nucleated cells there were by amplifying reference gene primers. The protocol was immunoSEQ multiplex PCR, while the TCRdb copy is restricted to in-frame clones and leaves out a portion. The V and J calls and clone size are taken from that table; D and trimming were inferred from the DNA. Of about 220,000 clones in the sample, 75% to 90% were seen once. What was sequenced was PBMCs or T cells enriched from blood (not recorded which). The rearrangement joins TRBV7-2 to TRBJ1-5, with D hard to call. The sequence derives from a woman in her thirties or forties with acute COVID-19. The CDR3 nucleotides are TGTGCCAGCAGCCCGGACTTAATTTCGCCCCAGCATTTT. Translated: CASSPDLISPQHF.